These T cell receptor beta chains were read from a single sample in a study of Ad26.COV2.S vaccination and SARS-CoV-2 variants. TCRdb's table, derived via immunoSEQ multiplex PCR, lists solely in-frame clones and lacks some. The data contain roughly 400,000 clones, roughly 90% of them singletons. Sequencing used peripheral blood, obtained in a trial of Ad26.COV2.S vaccine versus placebo. These receptor sequences come from a person aged 18-60 years who received the Ad26.COV2.S COVID-19 vaccine or a placebo. Both conserved end residues are part of each CDR3. The D gene is left open where the match is weak. Some rows have no size entry. The others give once, few or many, or a class for an expanded clone.

J: TRBJ1-1
size: .
D: .
V: TRBV9
CDR3: CASSPEVSQDTEAFF
DNA: TGTGCCAGCAGCCCGGAGGTTTCCCAAGACACTGAAGCTTTCTTT

J: TRBJ2-7
size: once
D: TRBD1
V: TRBV7-2
CDR3: CASSLRDRVYEQYF
DNA: TGTGCCAGCAGCTTACGGGACAGGGTCTACGAGCAGTACTTC

J: TRBJ2-1
size: once
D: TRBD1
V: TRBV27
CDR3: CASSLVQGYLNEQFF
DNA: TGTGCCAGCAGTTTAGTACAGGGGTATCTCAATGAGCAGTTCTTC

J: TRBJ1-1
size: .
D: .
V: TRBV6-1
CDR3: CASSESGMYTEAFF
DNA: TGTGCCAGCAGTGAATCGGGTATGTACACTGAAGCTTTCTTT

J: TRBJ2-3
size: few
D: .
V: TRBV29-1
CDR3: CSVHKGTDTQYF
DNA: TGCAGCGTTCATAAGGGAACAGATACGCAGTATTTT

J: TRBJ1-4
size: .
D: TRBD1
V: TRBV19
CDR3: CASSDYFTGTGSRLGEKLFF
DNA: TGTGCCAGTAGCGACTATTTTACCGGGACAGGGTCTCGGTTGGGTGAAAAACTGTTTTTT

J: TRBJ2-2
size: once
D: TRBD1
V: TRBV3-1/TRBV3-2
CDR3: CASSPLPGTGRVGELFF
DNA: TGTGCCAGCAGCCCGCTTCCCGGGACAGGTAGAGTCGGGGAGCTGTTTTTT

J: TRBJ1-2
size: .
D: .
V: TRBV19
CDR3: CASSMIRGGPGYGYTF
DNA: TGTGCCAGTAGTATGATCAGAGGGGGTCCGGGATATGGCTACACCTTC

J: TRBJ1-5
size: .
D: .
V: TRBV6-5
CDR3: CASPGTFNQPQHF
DNA: TGTGCCAGTCCTGGAACATTCAATCAGCCCCAGCATTTT

J: TRBJ2-3
size: .
D: TRBD1
V: TRBV24-1
CDR3: CATSDPGTGAHTQYF
DNA: TGTGCCACCAGTGATCCGGGGACAGGTGCCCATACGCAGTATTTT

J: TRBJ2-1
size: .
D: .
V: TRBV28
CDR3: CASSLLLAEQFF
DNA: TGTGCCAGCAGTTTATTGCTAGCCGAGCAGTTCTTC

J: TRBJ1-1
size: .
D: .
V: TRBV28
CDR3: CASSGDRMNTEAFF
DNA: TGTGCCAGCAGCGGTGACAGAATGAACACTGAAGCTTTCTTT

J: TRBJ2-1
size: .
D: TRBD1
V: TRBV28
CDR3: CASSLQGASSYNEQFF
DNA: TGTGCCAGCAGTTTACAGGGGGCTAGCTCCTACAATGAGCAGTTCTTC

J: TRBJ2-5
size: .
D: .
V: TRBV5-1
CDR3: CASSLNGASQETQYF
DNA: TGCGCCAGCAGCTTGAATGGGGCGAGCCAAGAGACCCAGTACTTC

J: TRBJ2-4
size: .
D: .
V: TRBV11-3
CDR3: CASSPLAGLAKNIQYF
DNA: TGTGCCAGCAGCCCCCTCGCGGGGCTAGCCAAAAACATTCAGTACTTC

J: TRBJ2-7
size: few
D: .
V: TRBV30
CDR3: CAWSMMGRVLRYEQYF
DNA: TGTGCCTGGAGTATGATGGGCAGGGTCTTGAGGTACGAGCAGTACTTC

J: TRBJ2-1
size: .
D: .
V: TRBV18
CDR3: CASSPFRGEQFF
DNA: TGTGCCAGCTCCCCTTTTAGGGGTGAGCAGTTCTTC

J: TRBJ2-1
size: few
D: .
V: TRBV10-2
CDR3: CASSGASVYNEQFF
DNA: TGCGCCAGCAGTGGGGCTAGCGTGTACAATGAGCAGTTCTTC

J: TRBJ1-1
size: .
D: .
V: TRBV10-3
CDR3: CAISDSGPGAFF
DNA: TGTGCCATCAGTGACTCCGGTCCCGGAGCTTTCTTT

J: TRBJ2-3
size: .
D: .
V: TRBV9
CDR3: CASSLQNTQYF
DNA: TGTGCCAGCAGCCTCCAAAATACGCAGTATTTT

J: TRBJ2-2
size: .
D: .
V: TRBV5-1
CDR3: CASSLSQGAGELFF
DNA: TGCGCCAGCAGCTTGAGCCAGGGTGCCGGGGAGCTGTTTTTT

J: TRBJ2-5
size: few
D: .
V: TRBV6-6
CDR3: CASTNAETQYF
DNA: TGTGCCAGCACGAACGCGGAGACCCAGTACTTC

J: TRBJ1-2
size: .
D: TRBD1
V: TRBV19
CDR3: CASSSTGNFRGGYTF
DNA: TGTGCCAGTAGTTCGACAGGGAATTTTAGAGGTGGCTACACCTTC

J: TRBJ2-7
size: .
D: .
V: TRBV21-1
CDR3: CASSKEAGQPFYEQYF
DNA: TGTGCCAGCAGCAAAGAGGCGGGACAACCATTCTACGAGCAGTACTTC

J: TRBJ2-5
size: .
D: .
V: TRBV5-1
CDR3: CASSLGVETQYF
DNA: TGCGCCAGCAGCTTGGGGGTAGAGACCCAGTACTTC

J: TRBJ1-2
size: .
D: .
V: TRBV2
CDR3: CASSVDTDSIYGYTF
DNA: TGTGCCAGCAGCGTAGATACCGACAGCATCTATGGCTACACCTTC

J: TRBJ2-3
size: .
D: TRBD2
V: TRBV15
CDR3: CATSRDPGLADTQYF
DNA: TGTGCCACCAGCAGAGATCCAGGACTAGCAGATACGCAGTATTTT

J: TRBJ2-5
size: .
D: .
V: TRBV10-3
CDR3: CAIRDSGSGETQYF
DNA: TGTGCCATCAGGGATTCAGGGAGCGGAGAGACCCAGTACTTC

J: TRBJ2-7
size: .
D: .
V: TRBV2
CDR3: CASSVERTTYEQYF
DNA: TGTGCCAGCAGTGTTGAGCGAACAACCTACGAGCAGTACTTC

J: TRBJ1-2
size: .
D: .
V: TRBV19
CDR3: CASNQRGYTF
DNA: TGTGCCAGTAACCAGCGTGGCTACACCTTC

J: TRBJ2-1
size: .
D: TRBD2
V: TRBV6-2/TRBV6-3
CDR3: CASSRGLAVYNEQFF
DNA: TGTGCCAGCAGTAGGGGACTAGCGGTTTACAATGAGCAGTTCTTC

J: TRBJ2-5
size: once
D: TRBD2
V: TRBV11-2
CDR3: CASSLMRLAGGQETQYF
DNA: TGTGCCAGCAGCTTGATGAGACTAGCGGGAGGGCAAGAGACCCAGTACTTC

J: TRBJ2-3
size: .
D: .
V: TRBV29-1
CDR3: CSVIPSAALTDTQYF
DNA: TGCAGCGTCATTCCATCAGCCGCACTCACAGATACGCAGTATTTT

J: TRBJ1-5
size: once
D: TRBD1
V: TRBV30
CDR3: CAWSGQGATWRNQPQHF
DNA: TGTGCCTGGAGTGGGCAGGGGGCAACCTGGCGCAATCAGCCCCAGCATTTT

J: TRBJ1-5
size: .
D: TRBD1
V: TRBV10-1
CDR3: CASSPHRDRVF
DNA: TGCGCCAGCAGTCCACACCGGGACAGGGTTTTT

J: TRBJ2-7
size: .
D: .
V: TRBV7-3
CDR3: CASSLLGFYEQYF
DNA: TGTGCCAGCAGCTTACTCGGCTTCTACGAGCAGTACTTC

J: TRBJ1-5
size: .
D: .
V: TRBV30
CDR3: CAWSTGSNQPQHF
DNA: TGTGCCTGGAGTACAGGCAGCAATCAGCCCCAGCATTTT

J: TRBJ2-7
size: few
D: .
V: TRBV2
CDR3: CASSEEGSLDEQYF
DNA: TGTGCCAGCAGTGAAGAAGGGAGTCTGGACGAGCAGTACTTC

J: TRBJ2-7
size: .
D: TRBD1
V: TRBV12-5
CDR3: CATEQGNEQYF
DNA: TGTGCTACCGAACAGGGGAACGAGCAGTACTTC

J: TRBJ2-1
size: .
D: TRBD2
V: TRBV4-1
CDR3: CASSQALTGGLGNEQFF
DNA: TGCGCCAGCAGCCAAGCCTTAACGGGAGGGCTAGGCAATGAGCAGTTCTTC

J: TRBJ2-1
size: few
D: .
V: TRBV4-1
CDR3: CASSLETWNEQFF
DNA: TGCGCCAGCAGCCTAGAGACTTGGAATGAGCAGTTCTTC

J: TRBJ2-1
size: .
D: TRBD2
V: TRBV5-4
CDR3: CASSLGGSGRAGTYNEQFF
DNA: TGTGCCAGCAGCCTGGGGGGTAGCGGGAGGGCCGGAACCTACAATGAGCAGTTCTTC

J: TRBJ2-1
size: .
D: TRBD2
V: TRBV27
CDR3: CARSSGRSYNEQFF
DNA: TGTGCCAGATCTAGCGGGAGATCCTACAATGAGCAGTTCTTC

J: TRBJ2-1
size: .
D: TRBD1
V: TRBV27
CDR3: CASSLSQGAGNEQFF
DNA: TGTGCCAGCAGTTTATCTCAGGGGGCGGGGAATGAGCAGTTCTTC

J: TRBJ1-1
size: few
D: .
V: TRBV7-2
CDR3: CASSSSPNTEAFF
DNA: TGTGCCAGCAGCTCCTCACCGAACACTGAAGCTTTCTTT

J: TRBJ1-5
size: once
D: .
V: TRBV20-1
CDR3: CSASRAGRGNQPQHF
DNA: TGCAGTGCTAGTCGGGCAGGTAGGGGCAATCAGCCCCAGCATTTT

J: TRBJ2-2
size: .
D: TRBD1
V: TRBV29-1
CDR3: CSGGQGAGELFF
DNA: TGCAGCGGCGGACAGGGCGCCGGGGAGCTGTTTTTT

J: TRBJ1-4
size: .
D: .
V: TRBV2
CDR3: CASKRGSAANEKLFF
DNA: TGTGCCAGCAAAAGAGGGAGTGCAGCTAATGAAAAACTGTTTTTT

J: TRBJ2-1
size: .
D: .
V: TRBV10-3
CDR3: CAISDDGTPNNEQFF
DNA: TGTGCCATCAGTGATGACGGGACTCCTAACAATGAGCAGTTCTTC

J: TRBJ2-2
size: .
D: .
V: TRBV5-4
CDR3: CASSRVSVRAAGELFF
DNA: TGTGCCAGCAGCCGTGTTTCGGTCAGGGCCGCCGGGGAGCTGTTTTTT

J: TRBJ2-7
size: .
D: .
V: TRBV27
CDR3: CASSLSEGSYEQYF
DNA: TGTGCCAGCAGTTTATCCGAGGGTTCCTACGAGCAGTACTTC

J: TRBJ1-4
size: .
D: .
V: TRBV15
CDR3: CATSRDGRGLFF
DNA: TGTGCCACCAGCAGAGATGGCCGGGGACTGTTTTTT

J: TRBJ1-5
size: .
D: TRBD1
V: TRBV6-5
CDR3: CASSRDRGPDQPQHF
DNA: TGTGCCAGCAGTAGGGACAGGGGGCCTGACCAGCCCCAGCATTTT

J: TRBJ1-1
size: .
D: .
V: TRBV10-3
CDR3: CAISNREWNTEAFF
DNA: TGTGCCATCAGTAACAGGGAGTGGAACACTGAAGCTTTCTTT

J: TRBJ1-2
size: once
D: .
V: TRBV28
CDR3: CAGGRGRANYGYTF
DNA: TGTGCCGGGGGTAGGGGCAGGGCTAACTATGGCTACACCTTC

J: TRBJ2-2
size: .
D: TRBD2
V: TRBV9
CDR3: CASSVVGGRPGELFF
DNA: TGTGCCAGCAGCGTAGTGGGCGGGAGGCCCGGGGAGCTGTTTTTT

J: TRBJ1-2
size: .
D: .
V: TRBV10-3
CDR3: CAISEQNYGYTF
DNA: TGTGCCATCAGTGAACAGAACTATGGCTACACCTTC

J: TRBJ1-2
size: once
D: .
V: TRBV2
CDR3: CASRLEEGYGYTF
DNA: TGTGCCAGCAGACTAGAGGAAGGATATGGCTACACCTTC

J: TRBJ2-6
size: .
D: TRBD1
V: TRBV11-2
CDR3: CASSTHRTGGSSGANVLTF
DNA: TGTGCCAGCAGCACCCACCGGACAGGGGGCTCATCTGGGGCCAACGTCCTGACTTTC

J: TRBJ2-3
size: .
D: TRBD2
V: TRBV30
CDR3: CAWKWLAGGTDTQYF
DNA: TGTGCCTGGAAGTGGCTAGCGGGAGGCACAGATACGCAGTATTTT